The entry below gives a single TCR beta chain sequence along with its context. The data are from a study of blood T cell repertoires in COVID-19. In the authors' methods: Amplification of reference gene primers provided the estimated nucleated cell counts. Repertoires were generated with immunoSEQ multiplex PCR, while TCRdb's copy carries only in-frame clones and drops some. V, J and clone size derive from that table, while D and trimming were established from the DNA sequence. Of roughly 130,000 clones in the sample, about four fifths were seen once. Germline V gene data show CDR1 as MNHNY and CDR2 as SVGAGI (reference sequence). V was trimmed by 0 bases and J by 3 bases, leaving 9 bases between them. This CDR3 is built from 15 residues.

The material sequenced was peripheral blood. The V call is TRBV6-6, the J call TRBJ1-5; no clear D gene. This TCR derives from an elderly man with acute or convalescent COVID-19. The DNA for the CDR3 is TGTGCCAGCAGTTACTCCCCGCAGATCAATCAGCCCCAGCATTTT. This encodes CASSYSPQINQPQHF.